These T cell receptor beta chains were read from a single sample in a study of T cells in Graves' hyperthyroidism and ophthalmopathy. Via MiXCR, TCRdb re-called the multiplex PCR reads, giving one row per CDR3 protein. Among almost 250,000 distinct CDR3 sequences listed, around 26% were seen once. The specimen sequenced was blood. The receptors shown here come from a woman aged 40 to 50 with Graves' ophthalmopathy. The CDR3 runs from the conserved cysteine through the conserved F or W. D genes are given only for firm matches. Size is omitted from some rows. Given values are once, few, many or a class for expanded clones.

j_call: TRBJ2-1
v_call: TRBV27
d_call: TRBD2
clone_size: -
cdr3_nt: TGTGCCAGCACACAACGAGGGACTATTGGCGATGAGCAGTTCTTC
cdr3_aa: CASTQRGTIGDEQFF

j_call: TRBJ2-5
v_call: TRBV6-5
d_call: TRBD2
clone_size: many
cdr3_nt: TGTGCCAGCAGCAACTCCGGGACTACCGGGACCCAGTACTTC
cdr3_aa: CASSNSGTTGTQYF

j_call: TRBJ1-3
v_call: TRBV6-1
d_call: TRBD1
clone_size: once
cdr3_nt: TGTGCCAGCCAGGGACAGAAGGGAAACACCATATACTTT
cdr3_aa: CASQGQKGNTIYF

j_call: TRBJ1-6
v_call: TRBV28
d_call: -
clone_size: -
cdr3_nt: TGTGCCACCGGAGATTCACCCCTCCACTTT
cdr3_aa: CATGDSPLHF

j_call: TRBJ2-1
v_call: TRBV28
d_call: TRBD1
clone_size: few
cdr3_nt: TGTGCCAGCAGTTTAGGGACAGGCGACTACAATGAGCAGTTCTTC
cdr3_aa: CASSLGTGDYNEQFF

j_call: TRBJ1-2
v_call: TRBV5-1
d_call: TRBD1
clone_size: many
cdr3_nt: TGCGCCAGCAGCTTGACTACAGGGGCCCCGGATGGCTACACCTTC
cdr3_aa: CASSLTTGAPDGYTF

j_call: TRBJ2-7
v_call: TRBV28
d_call: -
clone_size: -
cdr3_nt: TGTGCCAGCAGATCCGGACCCTACGAGCAGTACTTC
cdr3_aa: CASRSGPYEQYF

j_call: TRBJ2-7
v_call: TRBV6-2/TRBV6-3
d_call: -
clone_size: many
cdr3_nt: TGTGCCAGCCGGGTACCTGGGTCCTACGAGCAGTACTTC
cdr3_aa: CASRVPGSYEQYF

j_call: TRBJ1-1
v_call: TRBV29-1
d_call: -
clone_size: many
cdr3_nt: TGCAGCGCCCAAGTCACGAGCACTGAAGCTTTCTTT
cdr3_aa: CSAQVTSTEAFF

j_call: TRBJ1-3
v_call: TRBV25-1
d_call: -
clone_size: many
cdr3_nt: TGTGCCAGCGGAGGGGATCACTCTGGAAACACCATATATTTT
cdr3_aa: CASGGDHSGNTIYF

j_call: TRBJ2-5
v_call: TRBV12-3/TRBV12-4
d_call: -
clone_size: many
cdr3_nt: TGTGCCAGCAGTTTGGGAACGGCACGAGAGACCCAGTACTTC
cdr3_aa: CASSLGTARETQYF

j_call: TRBJ1-2
v_call: TRBV6-2/TRBV6-3
d_call: -
clone_size: -
cdr3_nt: TGTGCCAGCAGTTACCCCCTACAGGGACTCTATGGCTACACCTTC
cdr3_aa: CASSYPLQGLYGYTF

j_call: TRBJ2-4
v_call: TRBV27
d_call: TRBD2
clone_size: -
cdr3_nt: TGTGCCAGCAGTGCGGGGGGGGCCAAAAACATTCAGTACTTC
cdr3_aa: CASSAGGAKNIQYF

j_call: TRBJ2-5
v_call: TRBV20-1
d_call: TRBD2
clone_size: few
cdr3_nt: TGCAGTGCTAGAGTCCTAGCGGGAGTGTGGCAAGAGACCCAGTACTTC
cdr3_aa: CSARVLAGVWQETQYF

j_call: TRBJ1-1
v_call: TRBV6-2/TRBV6-3
d_call: TRBD1
clone_size: -
cdr3_nt: TGTGCCAGCACCAGGTTGGGACAGGGAAACACTGAAGCTTTCTTT
cdr3_aa: CASTRLGQGNTEAFF

j_call: TRBJ2-5
v_call: TRBV11-2
d_call: TRBD1
clone_size: many
cdr3_nt: TGTGCCAGCAGCCAGCCCGGACAGGGGGTGGAGACCCAGTACTTC
cdr3_aa: CASSQPGQGVETQYF

j_call: TRBJ2-7
v_call: TRBV11-1
d_call: TRBD2
clone_size: many
cdr3_nt: TGTGCCAGCAGCATCGGGACTAGCGGCACCTACGAGCAGTACTTC
cdr3_aa: CASSIGTSGTYEQYF

j_call: TRBJ1-5
v_call: TRBV27
d_call: TRBD1
clone_size: many
cdr3_nt: TGTGCCAGCAGTTTATCGTCGGGAAGACAGGGGGCTGGTCAGCCCCAGCATTTT
cdr3_aa: CASSLSSGRQGAGQPQHF

j_call: TRBJ2-2
v_call: TRBV12-3/TRBV12-4
d_call: TRBD1
clone_size: many
cdr3_nt: TGTGCCAGCAGTTTAACCTCCGGGACAGGGACCGGGGAGCTGTTTTTT
cdr3_aa: CASSLTSGTGTGELFF

j_call: TRBJ2-7
v_call: TRBV6-5
d_call: -
clone_size: many
cdr3_nt: TGTGCCAGCAGTTACTCGTGGGAGGGGGGCCATTCCTACGAGCAGTACTTC
cdr3_aa: CASSYSWEGGHSYEQYF

j_call: TRBJ1-5
v_call: TRBV6-5
d_call: -
clone_size: -
cdr3_nt: TGTGCCAGCAATTGGAGGGGTAGCAATCAGCCCCAGCATTTT
cdr3_aa: CASNWRGSNQPQHF

j_call: TRBJ2-5
v_call: TRBV20-1
d_call: -
clone_size: many
cdr3_nt: TGCAGTGCAAGGACAGCGCTACGCCAAGAGACCCAGTACTTC
cdr3_aa: CSARTALRQETQYF

j_call: TRBJ2-5
v_call: TRBV7-8
d_call: -
clone_size: -
cdr3_nt: TGTGCCAGCAGCTTAAGGCTACAGGAACAAGAGACCCAGTACTTC
cdr3_aa: CASSLRLQEQETQYF

j_call: TRBJ2-2
v_call: TRBV4-2
d_call: TRBD1
clone_size: few
cdr3_nt: TGTGCCAGCAGCCAAGATGGAGCGACAGGGGACACCGGGAAGCTGTTTTTT
cdr3_aa: CASSQDGATGDTGKLFF

j_call: TRBJ2-7
v_call: TRBV6-5
d_call: TRBD2
clone_size: many
cdr3_nt: TGTGCCAGCACACCTCTAGCGGGAGACCACGAGCAGTACTTC
cdr3_aa: CASTPLAGDHEQYF

j_call: TRBJ1-1
v_call: TRBV6-5
d_call: -
clone_size: few
cdr3_nt: TGTGCCAGCAGTACTACAGGGACGGCTGAAGCTTTCTTT
cdr3_aa: CASSTTGTAEAFF

j_call: TRBJ2-2
v_call: TRBV28
d_call: TRBD2
clone_size: many
cdr3_nt: TGTGCCAGCACCCAGCTCGAACTAGCGGGAGAGGACACCGGGGAGCTGTTTTTT
cdr3_aa: CASTQLELAGEDTGELFF

j_call: TRBJ1-3
v_call: TRBV5-1
d_call: TRBD1
clone_size: many
cdr3_nt: TGCGCCAGCAGCCGACAGGGTGATGGAAACACCATATATTTT
cdr3_aa: CASSRQGDGNTIYF

j_call: TRBJ2-2
v_call: TRBV4-1
d_call: -
clone_size: many
cdr3_nt: TGCGCCAGCAGCCACGGCGGCGGGGCCGGGGAGCTGTTTTTT
cdr3_aa: CASSHGGGAGELFF